This T cell receptor beta chain derives from a study of glioma-infiltrating T cells after dendritic cell vaccination. Background on the study: Dendritic cell vaccination trial patients had either newly diagnosed or recurrent glioblastoma. Patients received three intradermal dendritic cell vaccine injections at biweekly intervals. Regarding the study as a whole: The cohort had few patients with full blood and tumor sets.

PBMC sampling occurred before vaccination, two weeks after the third dose, and at progression. Comment on this clone: Its target is not known.

Libraries were prepared by immunoSEQ multiplex PCR; TCRdb keeps only in-frame clonotypes and omits some of them. The sample yields roughly 100,000 clones, roughly 80% seen once. Sequences were derived from blood, sampled before dendritic cell vaccination. This receptor was taken from a human donor with glioblastoma.

The CDR3: CASSQGRLADYEQYF. The CDR3 DNA follows: TGTGCCAGCAGCCAAGGGCGACTAGCGGACTACGAGCAGTACTTC. The gene calls are TRBV4-2 and TRBJ2-7; 9 bases are a match to TRBD2. The CDR3 contains 15 residues. V shed 1 base, J shed 3 bases, and the junction held 4 bases outside the gene matches. CDR1 LGHNA and CDR2 YNFKEQ come from the germline V gene.